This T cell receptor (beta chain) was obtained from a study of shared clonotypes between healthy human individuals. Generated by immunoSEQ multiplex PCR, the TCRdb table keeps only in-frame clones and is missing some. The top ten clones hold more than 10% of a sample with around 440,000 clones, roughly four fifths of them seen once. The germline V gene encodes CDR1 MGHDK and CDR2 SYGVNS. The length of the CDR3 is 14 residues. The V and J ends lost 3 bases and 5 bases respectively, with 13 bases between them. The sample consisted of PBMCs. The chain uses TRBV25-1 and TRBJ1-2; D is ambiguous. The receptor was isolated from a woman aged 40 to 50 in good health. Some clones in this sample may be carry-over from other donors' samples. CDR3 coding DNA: TGTGCCAGCAGTGATAAGGCTGGTCCTTATGGCTACACCTTC. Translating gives CASSDKAGPYGYTF.